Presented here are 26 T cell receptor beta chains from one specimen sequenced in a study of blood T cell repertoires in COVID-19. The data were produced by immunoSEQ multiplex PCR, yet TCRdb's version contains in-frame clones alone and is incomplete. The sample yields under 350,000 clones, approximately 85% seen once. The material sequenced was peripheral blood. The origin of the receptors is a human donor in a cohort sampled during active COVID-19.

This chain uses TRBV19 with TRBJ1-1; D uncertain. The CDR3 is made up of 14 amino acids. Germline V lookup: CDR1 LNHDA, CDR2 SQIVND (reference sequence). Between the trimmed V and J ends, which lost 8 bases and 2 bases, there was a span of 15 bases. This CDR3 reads CASSRQPTNTEAFF. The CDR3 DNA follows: TGTGCCAGTTCTAGGCAGCCCACTAACACTGAAGCTTTCTTT.

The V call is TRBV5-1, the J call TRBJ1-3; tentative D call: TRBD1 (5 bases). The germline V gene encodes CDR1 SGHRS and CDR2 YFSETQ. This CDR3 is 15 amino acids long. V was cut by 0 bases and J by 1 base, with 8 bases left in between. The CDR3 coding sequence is TGCGCCAGCAGCTTGGAGGCAGGGTCTGGAAACACCATATATTTT. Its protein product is CASSLEAGSGNTIYF.

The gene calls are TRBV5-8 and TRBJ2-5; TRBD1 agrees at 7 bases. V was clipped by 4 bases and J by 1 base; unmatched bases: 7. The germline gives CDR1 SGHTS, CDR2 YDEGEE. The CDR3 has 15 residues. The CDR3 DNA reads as TGTGCCAGCAGCCCGGGACAGAGAATCCAAGAGACCCAGTACTTC. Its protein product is CASSPGQRIQETQYF.

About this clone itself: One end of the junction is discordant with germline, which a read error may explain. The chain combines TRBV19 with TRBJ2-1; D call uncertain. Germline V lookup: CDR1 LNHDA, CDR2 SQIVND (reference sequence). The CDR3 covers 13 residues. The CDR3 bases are TGTGTCAGTAGTATAGATCTGAGTAATGAGCAGTTCTTC. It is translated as CVSSIDLSNEQFF.

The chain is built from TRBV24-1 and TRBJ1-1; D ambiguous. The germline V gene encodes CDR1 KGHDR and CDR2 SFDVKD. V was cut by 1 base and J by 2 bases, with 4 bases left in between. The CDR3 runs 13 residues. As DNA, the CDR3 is TGTGCCACCAGTGATTTTAGTAACACTGAAGCTTTCTTT. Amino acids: CATSDFSNTEAFF.

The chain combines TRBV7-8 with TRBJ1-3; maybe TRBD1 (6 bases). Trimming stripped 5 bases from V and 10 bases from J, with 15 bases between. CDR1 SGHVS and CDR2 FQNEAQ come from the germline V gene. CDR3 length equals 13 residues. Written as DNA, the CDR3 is TGTGCCAGCAGCGACGGACAGCGGACAACCATATATTTT. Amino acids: CASSDGQRTTIYF. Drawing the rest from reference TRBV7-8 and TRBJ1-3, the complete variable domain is GAGVSQSPRYKVAKRGQDVALRCDPISGHVSLFWYQQALGQGPEFLTYFQNEAQLDKSGLPSDRFFAERPEGSVSTLKIQRTQQEDSAVYLCASSDGQRTTIYFGEGSWLTVV.

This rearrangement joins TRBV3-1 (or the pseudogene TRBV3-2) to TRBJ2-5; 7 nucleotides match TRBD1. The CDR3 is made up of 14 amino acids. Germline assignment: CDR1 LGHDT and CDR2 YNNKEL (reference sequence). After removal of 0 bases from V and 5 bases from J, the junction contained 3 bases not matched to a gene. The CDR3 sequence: CASSQEGTAETQYF. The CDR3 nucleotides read TGTGCCAGCAGCCAAGAGGGGACAGCCGAGACCCAGTACTTC.

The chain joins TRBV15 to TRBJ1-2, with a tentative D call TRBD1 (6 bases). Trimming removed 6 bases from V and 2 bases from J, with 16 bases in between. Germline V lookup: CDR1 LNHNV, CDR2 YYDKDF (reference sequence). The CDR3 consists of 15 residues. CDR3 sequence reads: CATRDRRDTNYGYTF. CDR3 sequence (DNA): TGTGCCACCAGAGATAGAAGGGACACAAACTATGGCTACACCTTC.

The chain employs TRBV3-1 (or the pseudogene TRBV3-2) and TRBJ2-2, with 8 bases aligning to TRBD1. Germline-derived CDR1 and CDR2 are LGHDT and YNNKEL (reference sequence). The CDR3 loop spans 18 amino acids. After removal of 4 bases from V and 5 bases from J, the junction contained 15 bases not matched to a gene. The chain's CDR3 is CASSPLGQAAGETGELFF. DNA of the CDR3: TGTGCCAGCAGCCCCCTGGGACAGGCGGCTGGCGAGACCGGGGAGCTGTTTTTT.

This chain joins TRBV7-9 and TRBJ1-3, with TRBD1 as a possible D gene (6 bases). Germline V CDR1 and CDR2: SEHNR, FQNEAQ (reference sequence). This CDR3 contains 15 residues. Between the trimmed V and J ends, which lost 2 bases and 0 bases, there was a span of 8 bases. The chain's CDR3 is CASSLIQGSGNTIYF. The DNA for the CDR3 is TGTGCCAGCAGCTTAATACAGGGCTCTGGAAACACCATATATTTT.

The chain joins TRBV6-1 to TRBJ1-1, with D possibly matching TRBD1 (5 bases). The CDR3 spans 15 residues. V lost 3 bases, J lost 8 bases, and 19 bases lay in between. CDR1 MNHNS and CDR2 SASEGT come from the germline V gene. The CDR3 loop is CASSEGPYSFSEAFF. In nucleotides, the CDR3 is TGTGCCAGCAGTGAGGGGCCTTACAGTTTCTCCGAAGCTTTCTTT.

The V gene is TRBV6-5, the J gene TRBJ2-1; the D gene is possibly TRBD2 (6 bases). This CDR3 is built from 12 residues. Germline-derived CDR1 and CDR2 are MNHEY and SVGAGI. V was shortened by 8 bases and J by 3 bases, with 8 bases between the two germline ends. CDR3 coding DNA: TGTGCCAGCTGGGACTTCTACAATGAGCAGTTCTTC. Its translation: CASWDFYNEQFF.

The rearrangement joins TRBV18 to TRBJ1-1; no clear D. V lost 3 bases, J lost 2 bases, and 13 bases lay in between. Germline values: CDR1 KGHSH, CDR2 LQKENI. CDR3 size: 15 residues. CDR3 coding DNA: TGTGCCAGCTCACCCAGCTGGGCTCTAAACACTGAAGCTTTCTTT. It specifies CASSPSWALNTEAFF.

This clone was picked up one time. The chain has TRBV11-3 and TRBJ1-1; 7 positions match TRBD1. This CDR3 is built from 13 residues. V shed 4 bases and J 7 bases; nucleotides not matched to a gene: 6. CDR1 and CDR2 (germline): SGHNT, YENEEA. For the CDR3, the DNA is TGTGCCAGCAGCTCGACAGGGTCCGGTGAAGCTTTCTTT. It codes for CASSSTGSGEAFF.

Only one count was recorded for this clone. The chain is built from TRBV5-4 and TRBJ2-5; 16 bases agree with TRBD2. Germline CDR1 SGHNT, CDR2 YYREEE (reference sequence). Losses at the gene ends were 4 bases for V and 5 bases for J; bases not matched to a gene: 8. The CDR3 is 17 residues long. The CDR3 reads CASSPGTSGGAVETQYF. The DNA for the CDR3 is TGTGCCAGCAGCCCAGGGACTAGCGGGGGGGCGGTTGAGACCCAGTACTTC.

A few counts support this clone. CDR3 region: CSASGGQELYGYTF. CDR3 sequence (DNA): TGCAGTGCTAGTGGGGGCCAAGAGCTCTATGGCTACACCTTC. The rearrangement links TRBV20-1 to TRBJ1-2, with TRBD1 as a possible D gene (6 bases). The V and J ends lost 3 bases and 4 bases respectively, with 15 bases between them. Germline lookup yields CDR1 DFQATT and CDR2 SNEGSKA (reference sequence). The CDR3 contains 14 residues.

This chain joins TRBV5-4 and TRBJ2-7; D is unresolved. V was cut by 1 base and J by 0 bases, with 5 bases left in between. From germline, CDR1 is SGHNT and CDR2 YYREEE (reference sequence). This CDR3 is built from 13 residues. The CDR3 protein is CASSLTNSYEQYF. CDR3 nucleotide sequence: TGTGCCAGCAGCTTGACTAACTCCTACGAGCAGTACTTC.

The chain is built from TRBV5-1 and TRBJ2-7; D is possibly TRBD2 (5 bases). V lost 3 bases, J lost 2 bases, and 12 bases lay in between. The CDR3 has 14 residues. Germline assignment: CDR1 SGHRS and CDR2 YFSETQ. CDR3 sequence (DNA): TGCGCCAGCAGCTCGAAGACGGAGGCCTACGAGCAGTACTTC. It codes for CASSSKTEAYEQYF.

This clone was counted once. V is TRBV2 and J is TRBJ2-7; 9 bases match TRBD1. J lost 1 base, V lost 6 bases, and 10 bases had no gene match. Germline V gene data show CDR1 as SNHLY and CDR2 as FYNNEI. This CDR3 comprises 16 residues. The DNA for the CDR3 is TGTGCCAGCAGAGTATCTCCGGGACAGGGTTCCTACGAGCAGTACTTC. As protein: CASRVSPGQGSYEQYF.

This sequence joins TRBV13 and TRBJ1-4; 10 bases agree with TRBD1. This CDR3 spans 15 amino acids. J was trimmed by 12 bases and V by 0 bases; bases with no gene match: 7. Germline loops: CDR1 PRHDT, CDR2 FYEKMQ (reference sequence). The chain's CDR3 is CASSLGAGTGAELFF. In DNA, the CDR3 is TGTGCCAGCAGCTTAGGGGCTGGGACAGGGGCGGAACTGTTTTTT.

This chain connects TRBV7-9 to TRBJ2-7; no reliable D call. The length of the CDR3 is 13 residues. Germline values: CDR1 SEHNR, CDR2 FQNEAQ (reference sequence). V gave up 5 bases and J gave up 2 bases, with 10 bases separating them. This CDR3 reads CASSPQSAYEQYF. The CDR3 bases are TGTGCCAGCAGCCCTCAATCAGCCTACGAGCAGTACTTC.

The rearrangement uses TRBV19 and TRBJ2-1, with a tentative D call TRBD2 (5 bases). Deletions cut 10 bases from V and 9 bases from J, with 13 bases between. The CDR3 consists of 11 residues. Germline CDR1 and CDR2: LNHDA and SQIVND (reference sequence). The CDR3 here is CAIRVGSEQFF. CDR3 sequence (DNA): TGTGCCATTAGAGTGGGGAGTGAGCAGTTCTTC. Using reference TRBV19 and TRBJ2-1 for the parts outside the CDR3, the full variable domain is DGGITQSPKYLFRKEGQNVTLSCEQNLNHDAMYWYRQDPGQGLRLIYYSQIVNDFQKGDIAEGYSVSREKKESFPLTVTSAQKNPTAFYLCAIRVGSEQFFGPGTRLTVL.

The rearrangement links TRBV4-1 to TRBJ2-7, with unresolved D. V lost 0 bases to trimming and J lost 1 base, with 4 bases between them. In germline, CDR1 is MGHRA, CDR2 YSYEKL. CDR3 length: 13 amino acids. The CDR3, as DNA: TGCGCCAGCAGCCAAGACAGGTCCTACGAGCAGTACTTC. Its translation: CASSQDRSYEQYF.

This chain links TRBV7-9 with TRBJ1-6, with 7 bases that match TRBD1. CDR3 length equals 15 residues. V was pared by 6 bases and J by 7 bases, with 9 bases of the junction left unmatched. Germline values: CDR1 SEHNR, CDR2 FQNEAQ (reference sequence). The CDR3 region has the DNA TGTGCCAGCAGACCTAGGGACAGAATAAATTCACCCCTCCACTTT. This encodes CASRPRDRINSPLHF. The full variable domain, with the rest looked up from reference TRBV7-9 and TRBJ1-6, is DTGVSQNPRHKITKRGQNVTFRCDPISEHNRLYWYRQTLGQGPEFLTYFQNEAQLEKSRLLSDRFSAERPKGSFSTLEIQRTEQGDSAMYLCASRPRDRINSPLHFGNGTRLTVT.

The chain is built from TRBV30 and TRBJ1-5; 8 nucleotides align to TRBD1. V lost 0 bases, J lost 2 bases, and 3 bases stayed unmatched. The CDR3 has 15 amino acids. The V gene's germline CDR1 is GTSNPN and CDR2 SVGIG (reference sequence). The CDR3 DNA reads TGTGCCTGGAGTGTACAGGGGGTTGGCAATCAGCCCCAGCATTTT. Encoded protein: CAWSVQGVGNQPQHF.

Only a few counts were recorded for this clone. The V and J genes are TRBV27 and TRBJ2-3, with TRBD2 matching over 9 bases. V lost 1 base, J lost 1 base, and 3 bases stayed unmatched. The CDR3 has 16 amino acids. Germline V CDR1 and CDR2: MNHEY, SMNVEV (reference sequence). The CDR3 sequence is CASSLFASGGTDTQYF. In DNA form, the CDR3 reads TGTGCCAGCAGTTTATTCGCTAGCGGGGGCACAGATACGCAGTATTTT.